This record covers a single T cell receptor beta chain. These data come from a study of T cell responses to AZD1222 COVID-19 vaccine. Here immunoSEQ multiplex PCR was the method, and the copy in TCRdb shows in-frame clones only, minus some. Here the sample spans fewer than 120,000 clones, about 87% being singletons. The CDR3 is 15 residues long. From germline, CDR1 is ENHRY and CDR2 SYGVKD. V lost 6 bases to trimming and J lost 5 bases; unmatched junction nucleotides: 9. The source of this sequence is an adult who received the AZD1222 COVID-19 vaccine. The sample in question was peripheral blood, obtained 28 days after the second AZD1222 dose. J is TRBJ2-7 and V is TRBV10-3; the match to TRBD1 covers 11 bases. The CDR3 here is CAIRDPGQGADEQYF. The CDR3 DNA follows: TGTGCCATCAGGGATCCTGGACAGGGGGCAGACGAGCAGTACTTC.